These 26 T cell receptor beta chains originate from one sample sequenced in a study of blood T cell repertoires in COVID-19. This table comes from immunoSEQ multiplex PCR, and its TCRdb copy is limited to in-frame clones, with some not included. The sample holds around 130,000 clones, approximately 81% seen once. Source material: peripheral blood. The receptor source for this set is a man between 60 and 75 years old with acute or convalescent COVID-19.

This clone has just one count. This chain links TRBV13 with TRBJ2-2; 8 positions match TRBD1. The CDR3 has 17 residues. Germline lookup yields CDR1 PRHDT and CDR2 FYEKMQ (reference sequence). Trimming at V came to 1 base and at J to 2 bases, leaving 6 bases not matched to a gene. CDR3 nucleotide sequence: TGTGCCAGCAGCTTAGCCGACAGGGGCTATAACACCGGGGAGCTGTTTTTT. Protein: CASSLADRGYNTGELFF.

This chain uses TRBV7-9 with TRBJ1-3, with unresolved D. Germline V gene lookup returns CDR1 SEHNR and CDR2 FQNEAQ (reference sequence). CDR3 length equals 14 residues. Trimming pared 2 bases from V and 3 bases from J, leaving 8 bases between. CDR3 protein: CASSLTELGNTIYF. The DNA for the CDR3 is TGTGCCAGCAGCTTAACAGAGCTTGGAAACACCATATATTTT.

This clone was seen just once. This chain's CDR3 is CASSPRAAGGVNEQFF. In DNA form, the CDR3 reads TGTGCCAGCAGCCCCCGGGCAGCGGGAGGAGTTAATGAGCAGTTCTTC. This chain uses TRBV9 with TRBJ2-1, with TRBD2 identical over 9 bases. The CDR3 has 16 amino acids. V lost 4 bases, J lost 7 bases, and 12 bases stayed unmatched. Germline-derived CDR1 and CDR2 are SGDLS and YYNGEE. Supplemented by reference TRBV9 and TRBJ2-1, the full variable domain reads DSGVTQTPKHLITATGQRVTLRCSPRSGDLSVYWYQQSLDQGLQFLIQYYNGEERAKGNILERFSAQQFPDLHSELNLSSLELGDSALYFCASSPRAAGGVNEQFFGPGTRLTVL.

The chain couples TRBV19 to TRBJ1-1; D remains ambiguous. Deletions cut 6 bases from V and 11 bases from J, with 19 bases between. CDR3 length: 13 amino acids. Germline V gene data show CDR1 as LNHDA and CDR2 as SQIVND (reference sequence). As DNA, the CDR3 is TGTGCCAGTAGGACCGCGGGCCCCCCGTGGGCTTTCTTT. As protein: CASRTAGPPWAFF.

This sequence joins TRBV30 and TRBJ2-3, with a tentative D call TRBD1 (6 bases). There are 13 residues in the CDR3. Germline V lookup: CDR1 GTSNPN, CDR2 SVGIG (reference sequence). V was shortened by 4 bases and J by 2 bases, with 10 bases between the two germline ends. CDR3 region: CAWNAGVTDTQYF. CDR3 DNA: TGTGCCTGGAATGCAGGGGTCACAGATACGCAGTATTTT. Looking up the rest from reference TRBV30 and TRBJ2-3 gives the full variable domain: SQTIHQWPATLVQPVGSPLSLECTVEGTSNPNLYWYRQAAGRGLQLLFYSVGIGQISSEVPQNLSASRPQDRQFILSSKKLLLSDSGFYLCAWNAGVTDTQYFGPGTRLTVL.

The chain has TRBV3-1 (or the pseudogene TRBV3-2) and TRBJ2-5, with TRBD2 matching over 8 bases. Trimming at V came to 0 bases and at J to 5 bases, leaving 5 bases not matched to a gene. The length of the CDR3 is 15 residues. The germline V gene has CDR1 LGHDT and CDR2 YNNKEL (reference sequence). CDR3 protein: CASSQDGLAGETQYF. The CDR3 region has the DNA TGTGCCAGCAGCCAAGATGGACTAGCTGGGGAGACCCAGTACTTC.

The rearrangement links TRBV19 to TRBJ1-5, with D possibly being TRBD1 (6 bases). The CDR3 runs 14 residues. V lost 7 bases and J lost 6, with 16 bases in between. Germline values: CDR1 LNHDA, CDR2 SQIVND (reference sequence). The CDR3: CASTWGRGSQPQHF. For the CDR3, the DNA is TGTGCCAGTACATGGGGGCGCGGGAGTCAGCCCCAGCATTTT.

The chain couples TRBV5-1 to TRBJ2-1; 13 bases agree with TRBD2. The length of the CDR3 is 18 residues. V trimming: 4 bases; J trimming: 0 bases; junction bases outside the gene matches: 7. Germline V gene sequence: CDR1 SGHRS, CDR2 YFSETQ. CDR3 DNA: TGCGCCAGCAGCCTTCGGACTAGCGGGGGTAGCTCCTACAATGAGCAGTTCTTC. Translating gives CASSLRTSGGSSYNEQFF. The full variable domain, completed using reference TRBV5-1 and TRBJ2-1, is KAGVTQTPRYLIKTRGQQVTLSCSPISGHRSVSWYQQTPGQGLQFLFEYFSETQRNKGNFPGRFSGRQFSNSRSEMNVSTLELGDSALYLCASSLRTSGGSSYNEQFFGPGTRLTVL.

The chain is built from TRBV29-1 and TRBJ2-3, with 9 bases identical to TRBD1. V was pared by 3 bases and J by 7 bases, with 14 bases of the junction left unmatched. CDR1 and CDR2 (germline): SQVTM, ANQGSEA. This CDR3 contains 16 residues. CDR3 DNA: TGCAGCGTTGAGGGCTTGAGGACAGGGGATTTCTATACGCAGTATTTT. Translated: CSVEGLRTGDFYTQYF.

CDR3 DNA sequence: TGTGCCAGCAGCGACATTACTAGGGGAGGTACGCAGTATTTT. Its protein is CASSDITRGGTQYF. The rearrangement joins TRBV11-3 to TRBJ2-3; maybe TRBD2 (6 bases). From germline, CDR1 is SGHNT and CDR2 YENEEA. V dropped 5 bases and J dropped 8 bases, with 17 bases sitting between them. There are 14 residues in the CDR3.

J is TRBJ1-3 and V is TRBV19; D is unresolved. The length of the CDR3 is 17 residues. The V and J ends lost 6 bases and 0 bases respectively, with 18 bases between them. Germline lookup yields CDR1 LNHDA and CDR2 SQIVND (reference sequence). The CDR3 DNA is TGTGCCAGTAGGACCCAGTCCGACTACCTCTCTGGAAACACCATATATTTT. Protein sequence: CASRTQSDYLSGNTIYF.

This sequence joins TRBV7-6 and TRBJ1-1; D uncertain. The CDR3 length is 15 residues. V shed 5 bases and J shed 0 bases, with 13 bases lying between them. The germline V gene encodes CDR1 SGHVS and CDR2 FNYEAQ. The DNA of the CDR3 is TGTGCCAGCAGCGCAAACTATTATATGAACACTGAAGCTTTCTTT. Its protein is CASSANYYMNTEAFF.

This rearrangement joins TRBV7-8 to TRBJ1-1; D may be TRBD1 (5 bases). V lost 4 bases to trimming and J lost 7 bases, with 13 bases between them. From germline, CDR1 is SGHVS and CDR2 FQNEAQ. CDR3 size: 13 residues. CDR3 bases: TGTGCCAGCAGCTGGGACTACTCGGGTGAAGCTTTCTTT. Its protein is CASSWDYSGEAFF.

The chain has TRBV30 and TRBJ2-7; weak D call: TRBD2 (5 bases). Germline CDR1 reads GTSNPN; CDR2 reads SVGIG (reference sequence). V was shortened by 0 bases and J by 1 base, with 7 bases between the two germline ends. The CDR3 sequence is 13 residues long. The CDR3 loop is CAWSVGESYEQYF. CDR3 DNA sequence: TGTGCCTGGAGTGTGGGAGAATCCTACGAGCAGTACTTC.

The gene calls are TRBV7-3 and TRBJ2-1, with D perhaps TRBD2 (5 bases). The germline V gene encodes CDR1 SGHTA and CDR2 FQGTGA. V lost 5 bases and J lost 5, with 13 bases in between. There are 14 residues in the CDR3. CDR3 in amino acids: CASSPREQNNEQFF. Written as DNA, the CDR3 is TGTGCCAGCAGCCCAAGGGAGCAGAACAATGAGCAGTTCTTC.

The chain uses TRBV24-1 and TRBJ2-5; D gene unclear. CDR1 is KGHDR and CDR2 is SFDVKD in the germline V gene. Trimming took 3 bases from V and 1 from J, leaving 8 bases between them. The CDR3 sequence is 14 residues long. CDR3 in amino acids: CATSDETIQETQYF. The CDR3 DNA reads as TGTGCCACCAGTGATGAGACAATCCAAGAGACCCAGTACTTC.

The rearrangement links TRBV12-3 or TRBV12-4 to TRBJ2-7; D ambiguous. The CDR3 contains 12 residues. Trimming removed 4 bases at V and 5 bases at J, with 9 bases between. The DNA for the CDR3 is TGTGCCAGCAGTTCGCAGTTCCACGAGCAGTACTTC. Its translation is CASSSQFHEQYF.

This chain joins TRBV7-6 and TRBJ2-7, with 7 positions matching TRBD1. V gave up 1 base and J gave up 3 bases; unmatched junction bases: 12. The CDR3 is 17 residues long. Germline V lookup: CDR1 SGHVS, CDR2 FNYEAQ. CDR3 residues: CASSLVGRGFVNYEQYF. CDR3 coding DNA: TGTGCCAGCAGCTTAGTGGGCAGGGGGTTTGTGAACTACGAGCAGTACTTC. The complete variable domain, with remaining parts taken from reference TRBV7-6 and TRBJ2-7, reads GAGVSQSPRYKVTKRGQDVALRCDPISGHVSLYWYRQALGQGPEFLTYFNYEAQQDKSGLPNDRFSAERPEGSISTLTIQRTEQRDSAMYRCASSLVGRGFVNYEQYFGPGTRLTVT.

This clone was observed once. The chain joins TRBV3-1 (or the pseudogene TRBV3-2) to TRBJ1-1; 7 bases agree with TRBD1. Germline CDR1 is LGHDT and CDR2 is YNNKEL (reference sequence). CDR3 length: 13 amino acids. V shed 4 bases and J 4 bases; nucleotides not matched to a gene: 3. CDR3 nucleotide sequence: TGTGCCAGCAGCCTCGACAGGGCCACTGAAGCTTTCTTT. Translating it yields CASSLDRATEAFF.

The chain is built from TRBV28 and TRBJ2-7; D is undetermined. V was clipped by 7 bases and J by 2 bases, with 15 bases between them. Germline V gene data show CDR1 as MDHEN and CDR2 as SYDVKM. The CDR3 extends over 14 amino acids. The CDR3 sequence: CASNPSGNTYEQYF. CDR3 coding DNA: TGTGCCAGCAACCCCTCAGGCAACACCTACGAGCAGTACTTC. The complete variable domain, with remaining parts taken from reference TRBV28 and TRBJ2-7, reads DVKVTQSSRYLVKRTGEKVFLECVQDMDHENMFWYRQDPGLGLRLIYFSYDVKMKEKGDIPEGYSVSREKKERFSLILESASTNQTSMYLCASNPSGNTYEQYFGPGTRLTVT.

The chain couples TRBV27 to TRBJ2-1; 7 bases match TRBD2. V trimming: 5 bases; J trimming: 7 bases; junction bases outside the gene matches: 14. CDR1 is MNHEY, CDR2 SMNVEV, per germline (reference sequence). There are 16 residues in the CDR3. This CDR3 reads CASSPRGGGGINEQFF. For the CDR3, the DNA is TGTGCCAGCAGTCCCCGCGGGGGAGGAGGGATTAATGAGCAGTTCTTC.

DNA for the CDR3: TGTGCCAGTAGGATGGGACAGATGAACACTGAAGCTTTCTTT. Encoded protein: CASRMGQMNTEAFF. This chain joins TRBV19 and TRBJ1-1; the match to TRBD1 covers 7 bases. V was clipped by 6 bases and J by 0 bases; unmatched bases: 4. This CDR3 has 14 residues. Germline lookup yields CDR1 LNHDA and CDR2 SQIVND (reference sequence).

The chain links TRBV11-2 to TRBJ2-3; TRBD2 matches 8 bases. CDR3 size: 15 residues. Germline assignment: CDR1 SGHAT and CDR2 FQNNGV. J was trimmed by 5 bases and V by 3 bases; bases with no gene match: 7. CDR3 sequence reads: CASSFRGGGGDTQYF. The CDR3 DNA reads TGTGCCAGCAGCTTCCGGGGGGGCGGAGGAGATACGCAGTATTTT.

In nucleotides, the CDR3 is TGTGCCAGCAGTGAGGGGACAGGCTATGGCTACACCTTC. Translated, it gives CASSEGTGYGYTF. The genes are TRBV6-1 and TRBJ1-2, with 8 bases lining up with TRBD1. V shed 3 bases and J 4 bases; nucleotides not matched to a gene: 1. CDR3 size: 13 residues. Germline CDR1 is MNHNS and CDR2 is SASEGT.

The chain joins TRBV10-3 to TRBJ1-5; 8 nucleotides agree with TRBD1. CDR1 and CDR2 (germline): ENHRY, SYGVKD. The CDR3 spans 15 residues. J lost 5 bases, V lost 3 bases, and 6 bases had no gene match. The CDR3: CAISEGQGADQPQHF. The CDR3 DNA reads as TGTGCCATCAGTGAAGGGCAGGGGGCCGATCAGCCCCAGCATTTT.

The chain combines TRBV6-2 or TRBV6-3 with TRBJ2-1; TRBD2 agrees at 7 bases. Germline V lookup: CDR1 MNHEY, CDR2 SVGEGT. Trimming cost V 0 bases and J 7 bases; bases outside gene matches: 12. The CDR3 has 17 residues. The CDR3 nucleotides read TGTGCCAGCAGTTACTCGAGTTGGGCGGGAGTGAGGAATGAGCAGTTCTTC. Its protein is CASSYSSWAGVRNEQFF.